This T cell receptor beta chain was captured in a study of cytomegalovirus exposure and HLA in healthy donors. Overall study: As an earlier analysis found, 150 million to 200 million T cells yielded around 110 million unique TCR beta sequences.

The primer mix had 60 Vbeta and 13 Jbeta primers. The data were produced by immunoSEQ multiplex PCR, yet TCRdb's version contains in-frame clones alone and is incomplete. The table lists under 90,000 clones, roughly 80% of them singletons. Looked up from germline, CDR1 is KGHSH and CDR2 is LQKENI. The CDR3 length is 17 residues. V lost 3 bases to trimming and J lost 2 bases; unmatched junction nucleotides: 7. Study-wide results and limits: In a later analysis, several top co-occurrence clusters appeared linked to parvovirus B19, influenza, CMV and Epstein-Barr virus. Some V segments, TRBV6-2 and TRBV6-3 among them, were indistinguishable and were therefore excluded. Most subjects had HLA-A and HLA-B alleles reportedly predicted accurately by TCR beta sequences.

Note on this clone: The antigen is undetermined.

The sequencing input was PBMCs. This receptor was identified in a man aged 40-55 years in good health and CMV-seronegative. V gene TRBV18 combines with J gene TRBJ2-6, with TRBD2 matching over 7 bases. CDR3 in DNA: TGTGCCAGCTCACCGGGAGGGGCCCACACTGGGGCCAACGTCCTGACTTTC. It is translated as CASSPGGAHTGANVLTF.